These 15 T cell receptor beta chains share one sample of origin, sequenced in a study of tumor-infiltrating lymphocytes in oesophageal squamous cell carcinoma. TCRdb redid the calling of the PCR reads with MiXCR, one entry per CDR3 protein. This table holds over 10,000 distinct CDR3 sequences, less than 55% found once. The sequenced material came from esophageal tumor tissue. These receptors all stem from a female donor with esophageal squamous cell carcinoma.

In this sample, this clonotype turned up a few times. The rearrangement links TRBV7-8 to TRBJ2-2; 12 nucleotides agree with TRBD2. With 5 bases clipped from V and 2 bases from J, the junction kept 6 bases outside the gene matches. The CDR3 has 17 residues. CDR1 and CDR2 (germline): SGHVS, FQNEAQ. CDR3 amino acids: CASSRLAGATNTGELFF. In DNA form, the CDR3 reads TGTGCCAGCAGCCGACTAGCGGGGGCGACAAACACCGGGGAGCTGTTTTTT.

The table lists this clonotype with a few counts. V and J are TRBV7-6 and TRBJ2-3, with 9 bases matching TRBD2. CDR1 and CDR2 from the germline V gene are SGHVS and FNYEAQ. V was pared by 6 bases and J by 0 bases, with 7 bases of the junction left unmatched. The CDR3 length is 16 residues. CDR3 amino acids: CASSHPSGISTDTQYF. The CDR3 DNA reads TGTGCCAGCAGTCATCCTAGCGGGATAAGCACAGATACGCAGTATTTT.

This clonotype was seen ten or more times. This rearrangement joins TRBV11-2 to TRBJ2-5; D possibly matches TRBD1 or TRBD2 (5 bases each). Looked up from germline, CDR1 is SGHAT and CDR2 is FQNNGV. Trimming removed 4 bases at V and 4 bases at J, with 25 bases between. The CDR3 length is 18 residues. The CDR3 bases are TGTGCCAGCAGCTCTCAATCTACCGGGACCGCAACGGGAGAGACCCAGTACTTC. Its translation is CASSSQSTGTATGETQYF.

This clonotype was detected a few times. The chain has TRBV27 and TRBJ1-5; D is unresolved. CDR1 and CDR2 from the germline V gene are MNHEY and SMNVEV (reference sequence). V gave up 6 bases and J gave up 0 bases, with 6 bases separating them. CDR3 length: 13 amino acids. CDR3 DNA: TGTGCCAGCAGCCCACTTAGCAATCAGCCCCAGCATTTT. It codes for CASSPLSNQPQHF.

This clonotype was recorded many times. Given a much more abundant clone one base away, this may be a read error. As DNA, the CDR3 is TGTGCCAACTCCCAGGGACTAGCGGATTACAATGAGCAGTACTTC. As protein: CANSQGLADYNEQYF. The V gene is TRBV6-1, the J gene TRBJ2-5; 11 bases agree with TRBD2. Trimming cost V 10 bases and J 11 bases; bases outside gene matches: 18. CDR1 MNHNS and CDR2 SASEGT come from the germline V gene. There are 15 residues in the CDR3.

This clonotype was observed many times. The rearrangement uses TRBV6-2 or TRBV6-3 and TRBJ1-2; maybe TRBD1 (6 bases). V lost 2 bases and J 2 bases, leaving 12 bases between the germline ends. Per germline, CDR1 MNHEY and CDR2 SVGEGT. The CDR3 has 15 amino acids. The CDR3 loop is CASSYGQGRNYGYTF. The CDR3 nucleotides read TGTGCCAGCAGTTACGGGCAGGGGAGAAACTATGGCTACACCTTC.

In this sample, this clonotype turned up once. The final CDR3 position lacks the conserved phenylalanine or tryptophan, pointing to a likely read error. It is unclear where the CDR3 begins or ends on the DNA, so no DNA is shown, and the CDR3 is as TCRdb lists it. J is TRBJ2-6 and V is TRBV28; the table's TRBD2 call for D was not verified on the DNA. The CDR3 is 16 amino acids in total, end residues counted. CDR1 is MDHEN and CDR2 is SYDVKM in the germline V gene. This CDR3 is CASREASGVNEQFFGA.

This chain links TRBV7-6 with TRBJ2-3; the match to TRBD1 covers 7 bases. Unmatched junction bases numbered 12, after V lost 1 base and J lost 5 bases. This CDR3 comprises 17 residues. Germline V lookup: CDR1 SGHVS, CDR2 FNYEAQ. The CDR3, as DNA: TGTGCCAGCAGCTTAGGAGTTTACGGGCCAGGGGGAGATACGCAGTATTTT. Its translation: CASSLGVYGPGGDTQYF. Full variable domain (missing parts from reference TRBV7-6 and TRBJ2-3): GAGVSQSPRYKVTKRGQDVALRCDPISGHVSLYWYRQALGQGPEFLTYFNYEAQQDKSGLPNDRFSAERPEGSISTLTIQRTEQRDSAMYRCASSLGVYGPGGDTQYFGPGTRLTVL.

This chain joins TRBV7-2 and TRBJ2-1; 9 bases are a match to TRBD1. The J call is doubtful: the DNA matches TRBJ2-7 better. Germline V gene lookup returns CDR1 SGHTA and CDR2 FQGNSA. The CDR3 has 14 residues. CDR3 in DNA: TGTGCCAGCAGCACCCGGACAGGGGTGGCCGAGCAGTACTTC. This sequence encodes CASSTRTGVAEQYF.

Details on this clonotype: The junction shows a germline mismatch at one end, possibly a read error. This chain connects TRBV7-2 to TRBJ2-5, with 14 bases that match TRBD2. TRBJ2-1 matches the DNA end more closely, so the J call is doubtful. This CDR3 is 16 amino acids long. Germline V gives CDR1 SGHTA, CDR2 FQGNSA. The chain's CDR3 is CVSSTRTSGRYNEQFF. DNA of the CDR3: TGTGTCAGCAGCACTCGGACTAGCGGGAGGTACAATGAGCAGTTCTTC.

This clonotype was detected a few times. The chain joins TRBV11-1 to TRBJ2-3, with TRBD2 as a possible D gene (5 bases). The J call may be incorrect, as the DNA end agrees better with TRBJ2-1. CDR1 SGHAT and CDR2 FQDESV come from the germline V gene (reference sequence). The length of the CDR3 is 14 residues. Here the CDR3 DNA reads TGTGCCAGCAGCGGAGACGGGGTTTTGGATGAGCAGTTCTTC. Translation gives CASSGDGVLDEQFF.

This clonotype was seen more than once but under ten times. The chain employs TRBV7-2 and TRBJ2-5; the D gene is possibly TRBD2 (5 bases). This CDR3 region has 14 residues. Trimming shortened V by 5 bases and J by 7 bases, and 17 bases separated the two germline ends. Germline V CDR1 and CDR2: SGHTA, FQGNSA. In DNA form, the CDR3 reads TGTGCCAGCAGCGTGACCCCAGGAGGTGTGACCCAGTACTTC. Amino acid sequence: CASSVTPGGVTQYF. The variable domain in full, completed from reference TRBV7-2 and TRBJ2-5, reads GAGVSQSPSNKVTEKGKDVELRCDPISGHTALYWYRQSLGQGLEFLIYFQGNSAPDKSGLPSDRFSAERTGGSVSTLTIQRTQQEDSAVYLCASSVTPGGVTQYFGPGTRLLVL.

This clonotype appeared many times. V gene TRBV5-6 combines with J gene TRBJ1-2; 7 bases are shared with TRBD1. V lost 4 bases and J lost 6; bases outside the gene matches: 9. CDR3 length: 14 amino acids. The germline V gene has CDR1 SGHDT and CDR2 YYEEEE. CDR3 sequence (DNA): TGTGCCAGCAGCGCCGGGACAGCTACGCATGGCTACACCTTC. It codes for CASSAGTATHGYTF.

The J gene is TRBJ1-5, the V gene TRBV7-2; 9 nucleotides line up with TRBD1. CDR1 and CDR2 (germline): SGHTA, FQGNSA. The CDR3 has 19 amino acids. V was clipped by 0 bases and J by 7 bases; unmatched bases: 16. The CDR3, as DNA: TGTGCCAGCAGCTTAGCCTCCGGGACAGGGCGATTAGCAGAGCAGCCCCAGCATTTT. It codes for CASSLASGTGRLAEQPQHF.

This clonotype was counted ten times or more. The chain is built from TRBV28 and TRBJ1-1; the D is unclear. Trimming took off 3 bases at V and 10 bases at J, with 9 bases between the two ends. The germline CDR1 and CDR2 sequences are MDHEN and SYDVKM. The CDR3 extends over 11 amino acids. The CDR3 is CASSLGRGAFF. CDR3 nucleotide sequence: TGTGCCAGCAGTTTGGGAAGAGGAGCTTTCTTT.